This entry is about one T cell receptor beta chain. This CDR3 contains 15 residues. Trimming left V 3 bases short and J 5 bases short, with 16 bases between. In germline, CDR1 is GTSNPN, CDR2 SVGIG (reference sequence). Original data processing: Researchers report that nucleated cell counts were estimated from reference gene primer amplification. Assay used: immunoSEQ multiplex PCR; TCRdb lists only in-frame clones, some missing. The V and J calls and clone size come from that table; D and trimming were worked out from the DNA. The repertoire consists of 220,000 or so clones, with more than 65% occurring once and the leading ten covering around 3%. The data belong to a study of blood T cell repertoires in COVID-19. At the level of the study: Acute and convalescent COVID-19 samples came from the United States, Italy and Spain. From T cells, B-cell-depleted T cells, or PBMCs came the material, which was cDNA or gDNA.

Input material: peripheral blood. This sequence was found in a woman in her thirties who had recovered from COVID-19. The chain uses TRBV30 and TRBJ2-2; the D gene is possibly TRBD2 (6 bases). This chain's CDR3 is CAWRTDTAGTGELFF. For the CDR3, the DNA is TGTGCCTGGAGGACGGACACCGCGGGGACCGGGGAGCTGTTTTTT.